This T cell receptor (beta chain) emerged from a study of CDR3 diversity in severe acne. J was trimmed by 4 bases and V by 6 bases; bases with no gene match: 8. Looked up from germline, CDR1 is MNHEY and CDR2 is SMNVEV (reference sequence). This CDR3 is 15 amino acids long. This clonotype was detected only a few times. TCRdb analysed the PCR reads with MiXCR anew, one entry per CDR3 protein. The table shows roughly 100,000 distinct CDR3 sequences, with approximately 47% occurring only once. The chain is built from TRBV27 and TRBJ2-2; 7 bases match TRBD1. The clonotype was recovered from a male donor with acne. The sample taken for sequencing was blood. The CDR3 spells CASRKTGHSTGELFF. As DNA, the CDR3 is TGTGCCAGCAGGAAGACAGGGCATAGCACCGGGGAGCTGTTTTTT.